This T cell receptor (beta chain) is drawn from a study of blood T cell repertoires in COVID-19. Trimming cost V 3 bases and J 7 bases; bases outside gene matches: 4. Germline V lookup: CDR1 GTSNPN, CDR2 SVGIG (reference sequence). This CDR3 region has 12 residues. Clones were read by immunoSEQ multiplex PCR, and TCRdb kept only the in-frame ones, dropping some. This sample has some 90,000 clones; around 91% occur once, and the top ten carry roughly 4.5%. V is TRBV30 and J is TRBJ1-2; 8 positions match TRBD1. This clonotype was sampled from a woman of 80 years or more with active or convalescent COVID-19. Sequenced sample: peripheral blood. The CDR3 sequence is CAWSGQGGGYTF. CDR3 DNA sequence: TGTGCCTGGAGCGGACAGGGAGGTGGCTACACCTTC.